A selection of T cell receptor beta chains follows, all from one sample in a study of regulatory T cells in long-lasting Graves disease. From the multiplex PCR reads, TCRdb called clonotypes with MiXCR, one entry per CDR3 protein. There are a few hundred thousand distinct CDR3 sequences in the sample; 23% occur only once, and about a quarter lies in the top ten. Sample: peripheral blood mononuclear cells (PBMCs), taken when the disease was refractory, from a patient treated with antithyroid drugs. Receptors were obtained from a female donor with Graves disease. Each CDR3 is given with its conserved first and last residue. The D gene is left open where the match is weak. Part of the rows lack a size; the others show once, few, many or a class for expanded clones.

abundance	d_gene	v_gene	j_gene	CDR3aa	CDR3nt
few	TRBD2	TRBV20-1	TRBJ2-7	CSAGGLLGTSGYEQYF	TGCAGTGCCGGGGGATTATTAGGGACTAGCGGCTACGAGCAGTACTTC
few	-	TRBV19	TRBJ1-4	CASSTPTRGTNEKLFF	TGTGCCAGTAGTACTCCAACCCGGGGTACTAATGAAAAACTGTTTTTT
-	-	TRBV20-1	TRBJ2-5	CSARWPGLQETQYF	TGCAGTGCTAGATGGCCAGGGCTCCAAGAGACCCAGTACTTC
many	-	TRBV7-2	TRBJ2-2	CASSLVPGELFF	TGTGCCAGCAGCTTAGTCCCCGGGGAGCTGTTTTTT
-	TRBD1	TRBV6-1	TRBJ1-1	CASRKTQGANTEAFF	TGTGCCAGCCGAAAAACACAGGGGGCGAACACTGAAGCTTTCTTT
-	TRBD1	TRBV19	TRBJ1-1	CASSIGQGARTEAFF	TGTGCCAGTAGTATTGGGCAGGGGGCACGGACTGAAGCTTTCTTT
-	-	TRBV7-2	TRBJ2-3	CASSPRAHVPDTQYF	TGTGCCAGCAGCCCCCGGGCCCACGTGCCAGATACGCAGTATTTT
-	-	TRBV7-9	TRBJ2-7	CASSLAGEVPYEQYF	TGTGCCAGCAGCTTAGCGGGGGAGGTGCCCTACGAGCAGTACTTC
once	-	TRBV6-1	TRBJ2-3	CASSEAQLKSTDTQYF	TGTGCCAGCAGTGAAGCGCAGCTAAAGAGCACAGATACGCAGTATTTT
-	-	TRBV20-1	TRBJ1-2	CSARVGGGYTF	TGCAGTGCCCGGGTGGGGGGGGGCTACACCTTC
few	TRBD1	TRBV6-2/TRBV6-3	TRBJ2-7	CASSNWGTGRYEQYF	TGTGCCAGCAGTAACTGGGGGACAGGACGTTACGAGCAGTACTTC
-	-	TRBV12-3/TRBV12-4	TRBJ1-2	CASASSTIYGYTF	TGTGCCAGCGCCAGCTCCACAATCTATGGCTACACCTTC
-	TRBD1	TRBV10-3	TRBJ2-2	CAISEGQGYGELFF	TGTGCCATCAGTGAGGGACAGGGATACGGGGAGCTGTTTTTT
few	-	TRBV5-8	TRBJ1-1	CASSRSWTEAFF	TGTGCCAGCAGCCGATCGTGGACTGAAGCTTTCTTT
once	TRBD2	TRBV20-1	TRBJ2-7	CSAGTTSGVSYEQYF	TGCAGTGCTGGTACCACTAGCGGGGTGTCCTACGAGCAGTACTTC
many	-	TRBV28	TRBJ1-1	CASSPRGSEAFF	TGTGCCAGCAGCCCCCGAGGCTCTGAAGCTTTCTTT
many	-	TRBV28	TRBJ2-4	CASSDLSWRVDKNIQYF	TGTGCCAGCAGCGACCTTTCGTGGCGGGTCGACAAAAACATTCAGTACTTC
-	TRBD1	TRBV7-2	TRBJ1-2	CASSPFVRRDSRGYTF	TGTGCCAGCAGCCCATTTGTCCGCCGGGACAGCAGAGGCTACACCTTC
many	-	TRBV2	TRBJ2-6	CASRFYTAVSGANVLTF	TGTGCCAGCCGTTTTTACACGGCAGTCTCTGGGGCCAACGTCCTGACTTTC
many	-	TRBV2	TRBJ2-5	CASRVRGETQYF	TGTGCCAGCAGAGTTCGCGGGGAGACCCAGTACTTC
few	-	TRBV3-1	TRBJ1-5	CASRAGNSNQPQHF	TGTGCCAGCAGAGCTGGAAATAGCAATCAGCCCCAGCATTTT
once	TRBD2	TRBV7-2	TRBJ2-3	CASSLVGRTDTQYF	TGTGCCAGCAGCTTAGTCGGGAGGACAGATACGCAGTATTTT
once	-	TRBV20-1	TRBJ2-7	CSVLAWESSYEQYF	TGCAGTGTCTTAGCGTGGGAGAGCTCCTACGAGCAGTACTTC
once	-	TRBV12-5	TRBJ2-5	CASGLGRRDQETQYF	TGTGCTAGTGGTTTGGGGCGACGGGACCAAGAGACCCAGTACTTC
-	TRBD1	TRBV6-2/TRBV6-3	TRBJ1-5	CASSYSFGQGKSNQPQHF	TGTGCCAGCAGTTACTCCTTCGGACAGGGTAAAAGCAATCAGCCCCAGCATTTT
few	-	TRBV10-3	TRBJ2-5	CAISAGTSQETQYF	TGTGCCATCAGTGCCGGGACTTCTCAAGAGACCCAGTACTTC
few	-	TRBV5-5	TRBJ2-3	CASSFFISDTQYF	TGTGCCAGCAGCTTTTTTATCTCAGATACGCAGTATTTT
-	-	TRBV6-1	TRBJ2-7	CASSEAHLKQAYEQYF	TGTGCCAGCAGTGAAGCCCATCTAAAACAGGCTTACGAGCAGTACTTC
-	-	TRBV5-6	TRBJ1-1	CASSLRGPEAFF	TGTGCCAGCAGCTTGCGGGGGCCTGAAGCTTTCTTT
-	TRBD2	TRBV10-3	TRBJ2-7	CAIRGTSGEQYF	TGTGCCATCCGGGGGACTAGCGGCGAGCAGTACTTC
-	TRBD1	TRBV11-2	TRBJ2-7	CASSRTGVHEQYF	TGTGCCAGCAGCCGGACAGGTGTCCACGAGCAGTACTTC
few	-	TRBV7-9	TRBJ2-5	CASSLRAGGSGQETQYF	TGTGCCAGCAGCTTAAGGGCCGGGGGAAGCGGACAAGAGACCCAGTACTTC
-	TRBD1	TRBV6-1	TRBJ2-7	CATRQGVLSYEQYF	TGTGCCACCAGACAGGGGGTCTTATCCTACGAGCAGTACTTC
-	-	TRBV20-1	TRBJ2-3	CSARLADTQYF	TGCAGTGCTAGGTTAGCAGATACGCAGTATTTT
few	TRBD1	TRBV3-1	TRBJ2-7	CASSQGTDEQYF	TGTGCCAGCAGCCAGGGGACAGACGAGCAGTACTTC
many	TRBD1	TRBV6-2/TRBV6-3	TRBJ1-5	CASSYVLAGGESNQPQHF	TGTGCCAGCAGTTACGTTCTTGCAGGGGGCGAATCCAATCAGCCCCAGCATTTT
many	-	TRBV28	TRBJ1-1	CASSRNRWLNTEAFF	TGTGCCAGCAGTCGTAACAGGTGGTTGAACACTGAAGCTTTCTTT
-	TRBD1	TRBV5-5	TRBJ1-2	CASSPMTGASYGYTF	TGTGCCAGCAGCCCTATGACAGGGGCTTCTTATGGCTACACCTTC
-	-	TRBV2	TRBJ2-1	CASINTWDEQFF	TGTGCCAGCATCAATACCTGGGATGAGCAGTTCTTC
many	-	TRBV15	TRBJ1-5	CATSRDLGNQPQHF	TGTGCCACCAGCAGAGATTTGGGGAATCAGCCCCAGCATTTT
few	-	TRBV7-9	TRBJ2-5	CASSHTEGTQYF	TGTGCCAGCAGCCACACAGAGGGGACCCAGTACTTC
few	-	TRBV5-1	TRBJ2-2	CASSGGLQSELELFF	TGCGCCAGCAGCGGGGGACTTCAGTCCGAATTGGAGCTGTTTTTT
-	TRBD1	TRBV29-1	TRBJ1-1	CSVEGTGGGAEAFF	TGCAGCGTTGAAGGGACAGGCGGAGGGGCTGAAGCTTTCTTT
-	-	TRBV20-1	TRBJ2-1	CSAEDSDSYNEQFF	TGCAGTGCAGAAGACTCCGACTCCTACAATGAGCAGTTCTTC
-	-	TRBV10-3	TRBJ2-1	CASSSSRQERSYNEQFF	TGTGCCAGCAGCTCCTCTAGACAGGAACGCTCCTACAATGAGCAGTTCTTC
-	-	TRBV7-8	TRBJ2-5	CASRHLEETQYF	TGTGCCAGCAGGCACCTAGAGGAGACCCAGTACTTC
few	-	TRBV12-3/TRBV12-4	TRBJ2-7	CASSGQPGQREQYF	TGTGCCAGCAGTGGCCAGCCTGGACAGAGAGAGCAGTACTTC
once	-	TRBV6-1	TRBJ2-7	CATTTLAYEQHF	TGTGCCACCACGACCCTGGCCTACGAGCAGCACTTC
few	TRBD1	TRBV29-1	TRBJ1-1	CSVKGGWDRGNTEAFF	TGCAGCGTTAAAGGTGGTTGGGACAGGGGAAACACTGAAGCTTTCTTT
-	-	TRBV29-1	TRBJ1-3	CSVATPGSGNTIYF	TGCAGCGTAGCGACCCCGGGGTCTGGAAACACCATATATTTT
few	TRBD1	TRBV24-1	TRBJ1-2	CATSDGTGGHYGYTF	TGTGCCACCAGTGACGGGACAGGGGGGCACTATGGCTACACCTTC
few	-	TRBV30	TRBJ1-5	CAWSGTYRRGNQPQHF	TGTGCCTGGAGTGGGACATACCGACGGGGGAATCAGCCCCAGCATTTT
-	-	TRBV7-8	TRBJ2-2	CASSLGGGGFKTGELFF	TGTGCCAGCAGCTTAGGGGGAGGGGGTTTTAAAACCGGGGAGCTGTTTTTT
few	-	TRBV19	TRBJ1-1	CASSTRTGTANTEAFF	TGTGCCAGTAGCACCCGAACCGGGACGGCGAACACTGAAGCTTTCTTT